The 21 T cell receptor beta chains below were found in one sample sequenced in a study of blood T cell repertoires in COVID-19. Sequencing was performed with immunoSEQ multiplex PCR; in TCRdb, only in-frame clones are kept and a portion is missing. The sample holds around 18,000 clones, over 60% seen once. Specimen: peripheral blood. These receptors originate from a man between 65 and 80 years old with COVID-19, enrolled during active disease.

V and J are TRBV6-1 and TRBJ2-1, with 8 nucleotides matching TRBD2. The V gene's germline CDR1 is MNHNS and CDR2 SASEGT. J was trimmed by 4 bases and V by 2 bases; bases with no gene match: 4. The CDR3 extends over 15 amino acids. Here the CDR3 DNA reads TGTGCCAGCAGTGAAAACAGCGGGAGTTACAATGAGCAGTTCTTC. Protein: CASSENSGSYNEQFF.

The table lists this clone with a few counts. The V call is TRBV6-6, the J call TRBJ2-7; D possibly corresponds to TRBD2 (5 bases). Deletions cut 2 bases from V and 3 bases from J, with 11 bases between. CDR1 and CDR2 (germline): MNHNY, SVGAGI (reference sequence). The CDR3 runs to 14 residues. The CDR3 protein is CASSYDGEDYEQYF. The CDR3 coding sequence is TGTGCCAGCAGTTACGACGGGGAAGACTACGAGCAGTACTTC.

The CDR3 DNA is TGCAGTGCTCTCCAAGGGGGTGGCTACACCTTC. This gives the protein CSALQGGGYTF. The genes are TRBV20-1 and TRBJ1-2; a possible D gene is TRBD1 (6 bases). The CDR3 extends over 11 amino acids. V was cut by 5 bases and J by 7 bases, with 11 bases left in between. Germline V lookup: CDR1 DFQATT, CDR2 SNEGSKA (reference sequence).

This clone was detected only a few times. The DNA of the CDR3 is TGTGCCAGCAGTTCCGGGACAGGCAACTTTTGGGGTGGCTACACCTTC. Amino acid sequence: CASSSGTGNFWGGYTF. This sequence joins TRBV28 and TRBJ1-2; 8 nucleotides match TRBD1. The V gene's germline CDR1 is MDHEN and CDR2 SYDVKM. The CDR3 is 16 amino acids. V lost 4 bases and J lost 7; bases outside the gene matches: 14.

The CDR3 loop is CASSFGGGDEKLFF. The CDR3 DNA reads as TGTGCCAGCAGCTTCGGGGGAGGCGATGAAAAACTGTTTTTT. The V call is TRBV7-9, the J call TRBJ1-4; the D gene is possibly TRBD1 (5 bases). Trimming removed 3 bases at V and 6 bases at J, with 11 bases between. Germline CDR1 SEHNR, CDR2 FQNEAQ (reference sequence). The CDR3 is made up of 14 amino acids.

This rearrangement joins TRBV30 to TRBJ1-4; a possible D gene is TRBD1 (5 bases). This CDR3 region has 14 residues. Germline V gene data show CDR1 as GTSNPN and CDR2 as SVGIG (reference sequence). V was pared by 4 bases and J by 4 bases, with 13 bases between. Here the CDR3 DNA reads TGTGCCTGGATGGGAACGGGGGGTAATGAAAAACTGTTTTTT. Translated: CAWMGTGGNEKLFF.

The chain employs TRBV6-5 and TRBJ1-6, with D unclear. Germline assignment: CDR1 MNHEY and CDR2 SVGAGI. This CDR3 region has 13 residues. With 5 bases removed from V and 8 bases from J, the gap between germline ends came to 10 bases. CDR3 loop: CASSPSRYSPLHF. The CDR3 DNA reads as TGTGCCAGCAGTCCTTCTAGGTATTCACCCCTCCACTTT.

The chain links TRBV4-2 to TRBJ2-1, with 10 bases matching TRBD1. V trimming: 4 bases; J trimming: 8 bases; junction bases outside the gene matches: 11. This CDR3 contains 16 residues. Germline V gene data show CDR1 as LGHNA and CDR2 as YNFKEQ. The CDR3 reads CASSRIRQGARDEQFF. The DNA of the CDR3 is TGTGCCAGCAGCCGGATTAGACAGGGGGCAAGGGATGAGCAGTTCTTC.

This chain connects TRBV7-2 to TRBJ1-5; D perhaps matches TRBD1 (5 bases). Germline V gene lookup returns CDR1 SGHTA and CDR2 FQGNSA. Between the trimmed V and J ends, which lost 1 base and 6 bases, there was a span of 19 bases. CDR3 length: 17 amino acids. CDR3 in amino acids: CASSLGVFGGIIQPQHF. The DNA for the CDR3 is TGTGCCAGCAGCTTAGGGGTGTTCGGGGGTATCATTCAGCCCCAGCATTTT.

The V gene is TRBV18, the J gene TRBJ1-2, with 10 bases aligning to TRBD1. This CDR3 is built from 13 residues. Germline lookup yields CDR1 KGHSH and CDR2 LQKENI. The trim removed 6 bases at V and 2 bases at J, leaving 0 bases unmatched. The CDR3 here is CASSGQGNYGYTF. CDR3 bases: TGTGCCAGCTCGGGACAGGGGAACTATGGCTACACCTTC.

The V gene is TRBV19, the J gene TRBJ1-1; unclear D gene. The germline V gene encodes CDR1 LNHDA and CDR2 SQIVND (reference sequence). V lost 7 bases and J 0 bases, leaving 9 bases between the germline ends. The CDR3 loop spans 13 amino acids. The CDR3 DNA reads as TGTGCCAGTAAGGAACAGATGAACACTGAAGCTTTCTTT. As protein: CASKEQMNTEAFF. Drawing the rest from reference TRBV19 and TRBJ1-1, the complete variable domain is DGGITQSPKYLFRKEGQNVTLSCEQNLNHDAMYWYRQDPGQGLRLIYYSQIVNDFQKGDIAEGYSVSREKKESFPLTVTSAQKNPTAFYLCASKEQMNTEAFFGQGTRLTVV.

This chain connects TRBV4-1 to TRBJ2-2, with 8 positions matching TRBD1. Germline assignment: CDR1 MGHRA and CDR2 YSYEKL. There are 16 residues in the CDR3. With V trimmed by 4 bases and J by 3 bases, 7 bases remained unmatched. CDR3 sequence (DNA): TGCGCCAGCAGCCCCCGTCGGACAGGGCACACCGGGGAGCTGTTTTTT. It yields the protein CASSPRRTGHTGELFF.

This clone is medium-sized. The chain uses TRBV12-3 or TRBV12-4 and TRBJ1-1; a possible D gene is TRBD1 (6 bases). This CDR3 region has 12 residues. V was shortened by 8 bases and J by 6 bases, with 13 bases between the two germline ends. In DNA, the CDR3 is TGTGCCAGCGGGATAGAGGGGGCTGAAGCTTTCTTT. It codes for CASGIEGAEAFF.

The gene calls are TRBV30 and TRBJ2-5, with a weak D call TRBD2 (7 bases). Germline values: CDR1 GTSNPN, CDR2 SVGIG (reference sequence). Trimming took off 2 bases at V and 4 bases at J, with 11 bases between the two ends. This CDR3 has 13 residues. The CDR3 loop reads CAWSRGGGETQYF. The CDR3 nucleotides are TGTGCCTGGAGTAGAGGGGGGGGAGAGACCCAGTACTTC.

This clone was detected once. The CDR3 loop is CASSPQVDREAFF. As DNA, the CDR3 is TGTGCCAGCTCACCCCAAGTGGACAGGGAAGCTTTCTTT. The chain uses TRBV18 and TRBJ1-1; 7 nucleotides align to TRBD1. With V trimmed by 3 bases and J by 8 bases, 6 bases remained unmatched. The CDR3 contains 13 residues. Germline CDR1 KGHSH, CDR2 LQKENI. The full variable domain, in which reference TRBV18 and TRBJ1-1 provide the parts outside the CDR3, is NAGVMQNPRHLVRRRGQEARLRCSPMKGHSHVYWYRQLPEEGLKFMVYLQKENIIDESGMPKERFSAEFPKEGPSILRIQQVVRGDSAAYFCASSPQVDREAFFGQGTRLTVV.

This sequence joins TRBV7-8 and TRBJ1-4; 11 bases line up with TRBD1. From germline, CDR1 is SGHVS and CDR2 FQNEAQ. The CDR3 has 19 amino acids. The ends lost 1 base at V and 7 bases at J; junction bases unmatched: 14. The CDR3 here is CASSLGGTGGYFRGEKLFF. In DNA form, the CDR3 reads TGTGCCAGCAGCTTAGGGGGGACAGGGGGTTACTTCAGGGGTGAAAAACTGTTTTTT.

Sample share makes this clone medium-sized. The DNA of the CDR3 is TGCGCCAGCAGCCAAAACAGGGGTCTTGGTTCACCCCTCCACTTT. Translated, it gives CASSQNRGLGSPLHF. The rearrangement links TRBV4-1 to TRBJ1-6, with TRBD1 matching over 7 bases. CDR1 is MGHRA, CDR2 YSYEKL, per germline. There are 15 residues in the CDR3. V lost 2 bases to trimming and J lost 9 bases; unmatched junction nucleotides: 7.

The chain joins TRBV6-1 to TRBJ1-1, with a weak D call TRBD1 (6 bases). Germline CDR1 reads MNHNS; CDR2 reads SASEGT. CDR3 size: 17 residues. Between the trimmed V and J ends, which lost 4 bases and 2 bases, there was a span of 20 bases. CDR3 region: CASSGFPGTLINTEAFF. In nucleotides, the CDR3 is TGTGCCAGCAGTGGGTTCCCCGGGACACTGATTAACACTGAAGCTTTCTTT.

This clone was picked up a small number of times. CDR3 amino acids: CASSSIGGDSYNEQFF. The DNA for the CDR3 is TGTGCCAGCAGCTCCATAGGGGGGGACTCCTACAATGAGCAGTTCTTC. The chain is built from TRBV5-5 and TRBJ2-1; D might be TRBD2 (7 bases). The CDR3 is 16 residues long. From germline, CDR1 is SGHKS and CDR2 YYEKEE (reference sequence). Between the trimmed V and J ends, which lost 3 bases and 0 bases, there was a span of 13 bases.

The V gene is TRBV5-1, the J gene TRBJ2-1; 12 positions agree with TRBD2. Germline-derived CDR1 and CDR2 are SGHRS and YFSETQ. The J segment lost 3 bases and the V segment lost 7 bases, leaving 8 bases of the junction unmatched. CDR3 size: 16 residues. CDR3 sequence (DNA): TGCGCCAGCCGAACTAGCGGGGGGCCTAGCTACAATGAGCAGTTCTTC. Its translation: CASRTSGGPSYNEQFF.

The chain combines TRBV19 with TRBJ2-2; D is possibly TRBD2 (6 bases). Trimming removed 10 bases at V and 5 bases at J, with 17 bases between. The CDR3 contains 14 residues. Germline loops: CDR1 LNHDA, CDR2 SQIVND (reference sequence). The CDR3 DNA is TGTGCCACATCCTTAGGTGCGGGGACCGGGGAGCTGTTTTTT. As protein: CATSLGAGTGELFF.